The 21 T cell receptor beta chains reported below all come from one sample, sequenced in a study of post-analysis software for immune sequencing data. Presence of unique molecular identifiers characterized the TCR beta cDNA libraries. TCRdb reprocessed the PCR reads with MiXCR, giving one entry per CDR3 protein. The sample records 750,000 to 950,000 distinct CDR3 sequences, approximately 53% being singletons. General study results and limits: TRBV5-6, TRBV5-1 and TRBV20-1 were among a few TRBV segments more frequent in patients than controls.

No antigen has been identified for these receptors. The sample taken for sequencing was blood. These receptors came from a girl aged 5-17 years with multiple sclerosis.

V usage is TRBV20-1 and J usage is TRBJ1-2, with D uncertain. The CDR3 contains 13 residues. Germline V CDR1 and CDR2: DFQATT, SNEGSKA (reference sequence). Trimming stripped 3 bases from V and 6 bases from J, with 14 bases between. Written as DNA, the CDR3 is TGCAGTGCTAGTCGAGGGCTTCGAGATGGCTACACCTTC. Its translation: CSASRGLRDGYTF.

The CDR3 nucleotides read TGCAGTGCTATAGGACAGGTCTATGGCTACACCTTC. This sequence encodes CSAIGQVYGYTF. This chain links TRBV20-1 with TRBJ1-2, with 7 bases fitting TRBD1. The CDR3 totals 12 residues. V shed 4 bases and J 4 bases; nucleotides not matched to a gene: 3. The germline V gene encodes CDR1 DFQATT and CDR2 SNEGSKA (reference sequence).

The chain uses TRBV7-3 and TRBJ1-1; 8 bases are a match to TRBD1. Germline values: CDR1 SGHTA, CDR2 FQGTGA. V was clipped by 0 bases and J by 6 bases; unmatched bases: 9. There are 16 residues in the CDR3. This CDR3 reads CASSLTGQGAGAEAFF. In DNA, the CDR3 is TGTGCCAGCAGCTTAACGGGGCAGGGGGCAGGAGCTGAAGCTTTCTTT.

The V and J genes are TRBV6-1 and TRBJ2-7; 14 bases align to TRBD2. The CDR3 is 17 amino acids. The germline V gene has CDR1 MNHNS and CDR2 SASEGT. Trimming removed 4 bases from V and 2 bases from J; junction bases left unmatched: 7. The CDR3 loop reads CASSAGLAGVGAYEQYF. As DNA, the CDR3 is TGTGCCAGCAGTGCGGGACTAGCGGGAGTCGGGGCCTACGAGCAGTACTTC.

In its sample, this clonotype was seen a few times. The gene calls are TRBV20-1 and TRBJ1-5; 8 nucleotides align to TRBD1. From germline, CDR1 is DFQATT and CDR2 SNEGSKA (reference sequence). The CDR3 consists of 15 residues. With 3 bases clipped from V and 1 base from J, the junction kept 5 bases outside the gene matches. CDR3 DNA sequence: TGCAGTGCTAGGGCAGGGGGCGGGAGCAATCAGCCCCAGCATTTT. It encodes CSARAGGGSNQPQHF.

This clonotype was counted a few times. The chain joins TRBV4-2 to TRBJ1-1, with a weak D call TRBD1 (5 bases). The CDR3 has 15 residues. Germline V CDR1 and CDR2: LGHNA, YNFKEQ. V gave up 1 base and J gave up 5 bases, with 14 bases separating them. The CDR3 here is CASSQGAGAVTEAFF. The CDR3 region has the DNA TGTGCCAGCAGCCAAGGGGCCGGGGCGGTTACTGAAGCTTTCTTT.

The V gene is TRBV5-1, the J gene TRBJ2-1, with a weak D call TRBD2 (5 bases). The J call could be wrong; TRBJ2-7 is a better fit for the DNA end. Germline lookup yields CDR1 SGHRS and CDR2 YFSETQ. This CDR3 spans 14 amino acids. CDR3 in amino acids: CASSHAGGREEQYF. The CDR3 coding sequence is TGCGCCAGCAGCCATGCGGGCGGTCGAGAGGAGCAGTACTTC.

Here the CDR3 reads CASSDRDRAGTEAFF. The CDR3 DNA sequence: TGCGCCAGCAGCGATAGGGACAGGGCCGGCACTGAAGCTTTCTTT. The chain has TRBV4-1 and TRBJ1-1; 9 nucleotides align to TRBD1. Trimming removed 5 bases from V and 4 bases from J; junction bases left unmatched: 8. Germline-derived CDR1 and CDR2 are MGHRA and YSYEKL. This CDR3 comprises 15 residues.

The V gene is TRBV15, the J gene TRBJ2-1; 9 bases line up with TRBD1. The CDR3 loop spans 12 amino acids. Germline V gene data show CDR1 as LNHNV and CDR2 as YYDKDF (reference sequence). Trimming cost V 6 bases and J 9 bases; bases outside gene matches: 3. The CDR3: CATRDRGGEQFF. The CDR3, as DNA: TGTGCCACCAGAGACAGGGGGGGTGAGCAGTTCTTC. The full variable domain, in which reference TRBV15 and TRBJ2-1 provide the parts outside the CDR3, is DAMVIQNPRYQVTQFGKPVTLSCSQTLNHNVMYWYQQKSSQAPKLLFHYYDKDFNNEADTPDNFQSRRPNTSFCFLDIRSPGLGDTAMYLCATRDRGGEQFFGPGTRLTVL.

The V call is TRBV20-1, the J call TRBJ2-3, with a tentative D call TRBD1 (6 bases). Trimming removed 3 bases from V and 0 bases from J, with 10 bases in between. This CDR3 contains 14 residues. Germline V gene data show CDR1 as DFQATT and CDR2 as SNEGSKA (reference sequence). The CDR3 region is CSASVGASTDTQYF. The CDR3 nucleotides read TGCAGTGCTAGCGTGGGGGCTAGCACAGATACGCAGTATTTT.

The chain uses TRBV7-6 and TRBJ2-3; TRBD2 matches at 11 bases. Trimming removed 4 bases from V and 3 bases from J; junction bases left unmatched: 6. The germline gives CDR1 SGHVS, CDR2 FNYEAQ. The CDR3 is made up of 16 amino acids. The CDR3 loop reads CASSSLAGDLTDTQYF. As DNA, the CDR3 is TGTGCCAGCAGCTCACTAGCGGGAGACCTAACAGATACGCAGTATTTT. The full variable domain, rest sourced from reference TRBV7-6 and TRBJ2-3, is GAGVSQSPRYKVTKRGQDVALRCDPISGHVSLYWYRQALGQGPEFLTYFNYEAQQDKSGLPNDRFSAERPEGSISTLTIQRTEQRDSAMYRCASSSLAGDLTDTQYFGPGTRLTVL.

This chain joins TRBV5-1 and TRBJ2-6, with 7 positions matching TRBD1. Germline V gene sequence: CDR1 SGHRS, CDR2 YFSETQ. This CDR3 is 17 amino acids long. V was pared by 3 bases and J by 3 bases, with 9 bases of the junction left unmatched. Written as DNA, the CDR3 is TGCGCCAGCAGCTCACACCTCAGGGGGAGTGGGGCCAACGTCCTGACTTTC. This gives the protein CASSSHLRGSGANVLTF.

The chain uses TRBV18 and TRBJ1-5; 8 bases fit TRBD1. The germline gives CDR1 KGHSH, CDR2 LQKENI. CDR3 length: 17 amino acids. V lost 6 bases, J lost 0 bases, and 10 bases stayed unmatched. CDR3: CASSLLSGQGSNQPQHF. The CDR3 region has the DNA TGTGCCAGCTCGCTACTATCCGGACAGGGTAGCAATCAGCCCCAGCATTTT.

This clonotype has just a few counts. This chain joins TRBV6-6 and TRBJ1-2, with D uncertain. CDR3 length equals 14 residues. The germline V and J ends were trimmed by 4 bases and 4 bases, with 13 bases remaining between them. The germline gives CDR1 MNHNY, CDR2 SVGAGI (reference sequence). The chain's CDR3 is CASSFRHSVYGYTF. The CDR3 region has the DNA TGTGCCAGCAGTTTTCGACACTCCGTCTATGGCTACACCTTC.

This clonotype appeared a few times. The rearrangement joins TRBV5-1 to TRBJ1-6, with D tentatively TRBD1 (5 bases). CDR3 length: 15 amino acids. CDR1 and CDR2 (germline): SGHRS, YFSETQ. Trimming took off 4 bases at V and 8 bases at J, with 16 bases between the two ends. The CDR3 region is CASSPSGGEHSPLHF. Written as DNA, the CDR3 is TGCGCCAGCAGCCCTAGTGGGGGGGAACATTCACCCCTCCACTTT.

The chain links TRBV12-3 or TRBV12-4 to TRBJ2-7; D may be TRBD1 or TRBD2 (5 bases each). The CDR3 is 14 amino acids. V lost 5 bases, J lost 5 bases, and 16 bases lay in between. The CDR3 loop reads CASSAGLGEHEQYF. CDR3 coding DNA: TGTGCCAGCAGTGCCGGTTTAGGGGAGCACGAGCAGTACTTC.

This clonotype was detected only a few times. This chain uses TRBV12-3 or TRBV12-4 with TRBJ2-7; 12 bases are a match to TRBD2. The junction had 11 bases not matched to a gene; V was cut back by 5 bases and J by 6 bases. The CDR3 runs to 16 residues. CDR3 DNA: TGTGCCAGCAGTGAATCTAGCGGGGGGGCTCATGGCGAGCAGTACTTC. This encodes CASSESSGGAHGEQYF.

The chain uses TRBV7-9 and TRBJ2-1, with D perhaps matching TRBD1 or TRBD2 (7 bases each). The J call is doubtful: the DNA matches TRBJ2-7 better. The germline V gene has CDR1 SEHNR and CDR2 FQNEAQ (reference sequence). The CDR3 totals 14 residues. The CDR3: CASGGDSSYNEQYF. In nucleotides, the CDR3 is TGTGCCAGCGGGGGGGACAGCTCCTACAATGAGCAGTACTTC.

The chain has TRBV2 and TRBJ1-2; D remains ambiguous. The CDR3 has 13 residues. V was clipped by 7 bases and J by 2 bases, with 11 bases between them. CDR1 SNHLY and CDR2 FYNNEI come from the germline V gene. In DNA, the CDR3 is TGTGCCAGCATTTCGGACGGAAACTATGGCTACACCTTC. Protein product: CASISDGNYGYTF.

This chain connects TRBV6-2 or TRBV6-3 to TRBJ1-1; TRBD1 matches at 7 bases. There are 13 residues in the CDR3. Trimming took 5 bases from V and 4 from J; bases not matched to a gene: 4. The germline gives CDR1 MNHEY, CDR2 SVGEGT. In nucleotides, the CDR3 is TGTGCCAGCAGTACAGGGGCAGTCACTGAAGCTTTCTTT. Protein: CASSTGAVTEAFF.

This clonotype was counted a few times. The gene calls are TRBV7-2 and TRBJ2-7; 9 bases agree with TRBD1. In germline, CDR1 is SGHTA, CDR2 FQGNSA. The CDR3 is 14 residues long. The J segment lost 1 base and the V segment lost 7 bases, leaving 5 bases of the junction unmatched. CDR3 bases: TGTGCCAGCAACCTCGGGACAGGGTCCTACGAGCAGTACTTC. It codes for CASNLGTGSYEQYF. The full variable domain, completed using reference TRBV7-2 and TRBJ2-7, is GAGVSQSPSNKVTEKGKDVELRCDPISGHTALYWYRQSLGQGLEFLIYFQGNSAPDKSGLPSDRFSAERTGGSVSTLTIQRTQQEDSAVYLCASNLGTGSYEQYFGPGTRLTVT.